Each of the 29 T cell receptor beta chains below was sequenced from the same sample in a study of blood T cell repertoires in COVID-19. TCRdb's copy holds only in-frame clones and misses some; the assay was immunoSEQ multiplex PCR. The data contain approximately 150,000 clones, 80% to 90% of them singletons. The sample was PBMCs or T cells enriched from blood (not recorded which). The origin of the receptors is a woman aged 45-65 years who had recovered from COVID-19.

The chain uses TRBV28 and TRBJ2-1, with D unresolved. Trimming shortened V by 6 bases and J by 0 bases, and 12 bases separated the two germline ends. CDR3 length: 15 residues. Germline assignment: CDR1 MDHEN and CDR2 SYDVKM. The DNA for the CDR3 is TGTGCCAGCAGCCCCCCTCGCGGCTCCTACAATGAGCAGTTCTTC. As protein: CASSPPRGSYNEQFF.

DNA of the CDR3: TGTGCCAGCAGCCAAGGGGAGATGACCGGCGCGGACGGCTACACCTTC. It translates to CASSQGEMTGADGYTF. V usage is TRBV4-2 and J usage is TRBJ1-2; D is unclear. The ends were cut back, 1 base at V and 8 bases at J, with 20 bases in the middle. This CDR3 comprises 16 residues. CDR1 and CDR2 from the germline V gene are LGHNA and YNFKEQ.

The chain recombines TRBV27 with TRBJ1-6; 8 bases map to TRBD1. With V trimmed by 2 bases and J by 10 bases, 10 bases remained unmatched. The CDR3 extends over 16 amino acids. Germline V gene sequence: CDR1 MNHEY, CDR2 SMNVEV (reference sequence). The chain's CDR3 is CASSLATGQGNSPLHF. In DNA, the CDR3 is TGTGCCAGCAGTTTAGCAACCGGACAGGGTAACTCACCCCTCCACTTT.

DNA for the CDR3: TGTGCCACCAGTGATCCGAGGGAGAAGTACAATGAGCAGTTCTTC. As protein: CATSDPREKYNEQFF. The rearrangement links TRBV24-1 to TRBJ2-1; TRBD2 might be the D (5 bases). Trimming shortened V by 3 bases and J by 4 bases, and 12 bases separated the two germline ends. The germline CDR1 and CDR2 sequences are KGHDR and SFDVKD. The CDR3 contains 15 residues.

This chain uses TRBV5-4 with TRBJ2-2, with D perhaps TRBD1 (5 bases). With 0 bases removed from V and 4 bases from J, the gap between germline ends came to 10 bases. Per the germline V gene, CDR1 is SGHNT and CDR2 is YYREEE (reference sequence). The CDR3 contains 15 residues. CDR3 protein: CASSLVRATTGELFF. CDR3 sequence (DNA): TGTGCCAGCAGCTTGGTCAGGGCAACCACCGGGGAGCTGTTTTTT.

Only a few counts were recorded for this clone. This rearrangement joins TRBV7-9 to TRBJ2-7; D is undetermined. CDR3 length equals 13 residues. Per germline, CDR1 SEHNR and CDR2 FQNEAQ (reference sequence). V was cut by 3 bases and J by 0 bases, with 6 bases left in between. The CDR3 is CASSFDNSYEQYF. In DNA form, the CDR3 reads TGTGCCAGCAGCTTCGACAACTCCTACGAGCAGTACTTC.

The genes are TRBV4-2 and TRBJ2-5; no reliable D call. Germline-derived CDR1 and CDR2 are LGHNA and YNFKEQ. The CDR3 runs 14 residues. V was pared by 0 bases and J by 1 base, with 6 bases between. CDR3 in DNA: TGTGCCAGCAGCCAAGAGACACCCCAAGAGACCCAGTACTTC. This codes for CASSQETPQETQYF.

V is TRBV7-2 and J is TRBJ1-1, with a possible D match to TRBD1 (5 bases). This CDR3 is built from 14 residues. Looked up from germline, CDR1 is SGHTA and CDR2 is FQGNSA. V lost 10 bases, J lost 0 bases, and 15 bases lay in between. Here the CDR3 reads CATRVRGMNTEAFF. The CDR3 DNA reads as TGTGCCACCAGGGTTCGGGGAATGAACACTGAAGCTTTCTTT. Variable domain in full (rest from reference TRBV7-2 and TRBJ1-1): GAGVSQSPSNKVTEKGKDVELRCDPISGHTALYWYRQSLGQGLEFLIYFQGNSAPDKSGLPSDRFSAERTGGSVSTLTIQRTQQEDSAVYLCATRVRGMNTEAFFGQGTRLTVV.

The chain joins TRBV10-1 to TRBJ2-2; 10 nucleotides align to TRBD1. Germline lookup yields CDR1 WNHNN and CDR2 SYGVQD (reference sequence). The CDR3 consists of 20 residues. V lost 6 bases and J lost 1; bases outside the gene matches: 17. The CDR3 loop reads CASSATGTGATLKNTGELFF. CDR3 coding DNA: TGCGCCAGCAGCGCAACCGGGACAGGGGCCACGCTAAAGAACACCGGGGAGCTGTTTTTT.

The rearrangement uses TRBV5-4 and TRBJ2-3; TRBD2 matches at 12 bases. The CDR3 is made up of 17 amino acids. The V gene's germline CDR1 is SGHNT and CDR2 YYREEE (reference sequence). V lost 1 base and J lost 0; bases outside the gene matches: 3. CDR3 in DNA: TGTGCCAGCAGCTTGCCCCTAGCGGGGGGGAGCACAGATACGCAGTATTTT. This codes for CASSLPLAGGSTDTQYF. Using reference TRBV5-4 and TRBJ2-3 for the parts outside the CDR3, the full variable domain is ETGVTQSPTHLIKTRGQQVTLRCSSQSGHNTVSWYQQALGQGPQFIFQYYREEENGRGNFPPRFSGLQFPNYSSELNVNALELDDSALYLCASSLPLAGGSTDTQYFGPGTRLTVL.

The DNA of the CDR3 is TGCGCCAGCAGTCTAGCGGGAGCCTTCACAGATACGCAGTATTTT. Its translation: CASSLAGAFTDTQYF. The genes are TRBV4-3 and TRBJ2-3, with 10 bases lining up with TRBD2. The ends lost 6 bases at V and 2 bases at J; junction bases unmatched: 5. The CDR3 is 15 residues long. The germline V gene has CDR1 LGHNA and CDR2 YSLEER.

The chain links TRBV7-2 to TRBJ1-2; tentative D call: TRBD1 (5 bases). CDR3 size: 12 residues. Germline V gene lookup returns CDR1 SGHTA and CDR2 FQGNSA. V was shortened by 6 bases and J by 8 bases, with 13 bases between the two germline ends. The CDR3: CASSRDLKGYTF. The CDR3 DNA reads TGTGCCAGCAGTCGGGACTTAAAGGGCTACACCTTC.

This chain joins TRBV5-1 and TRBJ2-5; 7 nucleotides agree with TRBD1. Trimming removed 5 bases from V and 4 bases from J; junction bases left unmatched: 11. CDR1 and CDR2 (germline): SGHRS, YFSETQ. This CDR3 has 15 amino acids. CDR3 protein: CASRPNTGVGETQYF. The CDR3 bases are TGCGCCAGCAGGCCTAATACAGGGGTAGGAGAGACCCAGTACTTC.

The chain employs TRBV6-5 and TRBJ1-5, with D possibly TRBD1 on 6 matching bases. CDR1 is MNHEY and CDR2 is SVGAGI in the germline V gene. Trimming removed 6 bases from V and 3 bases from J, with 9 bases in between. The CDR3 sequence is 13 residues long. The CDR3 DNA reads as TGTGCCAGCAGCCGGACAGCCAATCAGCCCCAGCATTTT. This encodes CASSRTANQPQHF.

The chain employs TRBV28 and TRBJ2-5; maybe TRBD2 (7 bases). The germline CDR1 and CDR2 sequences are MDHEN and SYDVKM. The CDR3 is made up of 15 amino acids. Trimming took 6 bases from V and 5 from J, leaving 19 bases between them. CDR3 DNA: TGTGCCAGCAGCAGAGGGGGGGCGCGGGAGGAGACCCAGTACTTC. Its protein is CASSRGGAREETQYF.

The chain joins TRBV4-2 to TRBJ1-2; D may be TRBD1 (5 bases). The CDR3 totals 12 residues. Germline lookup yields CDR1 LGHNA and CDR2 YNFKEQ. V lost 8 bases and J 8 bases, leaving 15 bases between the germline ends. The CDR3, as DNA: TGTGCCAGCGGACTAGGGGATAAGGGCTACACCTTC. Protein: CASGLGDKGYTF.

This clone was detected a few times. This chain links TRBV11-3 with TRBJ2-3; D is perhaps TRBD2 (6 bases). The V end lost 5 bases, the J end lost 9 bases, and 12 bases lay between the germline ends. Germline V lookup: CDR1 SGHNT, CDR2 YENEEA. The CDR3 spans 12 residues. CDR3 DNA: TGTGCCAGCAGCCCCGGGGGATACACGCAGTATTTT. It yields the protein CASSPGGYTQYF. The variable domain in full, completed from reference TRBV11-3 and TRBJ2-3, reads EAGVVQSPRYKIIEKKQPVAFWCNPISGHNTLYWYLQNLGQGPELLIRYENEEAVDDSQLPKDRFSAERLKGVDSTLKIQPAELGDSAVYLCASSPGGYTQYFGPGTRLTVL.

The chain couples TRBV4-2 to TRBJ2-1, with TRBD2 identical over 7 bases. V shed 3 bases and J 9 bases; nucleotides not matched to a gene: 8. Per the germline V gene, CDR1 is LGHNA and CDR2 is YNFKEQ. The CDR3 covers 14 residues. CDR3 residues: CASSQGDYLAEQFF. CDR3 sequence (DNA): TGTGCCAGCAGCCAGGGGGACTACCTCGCTGAGCAGTTCTTC.

The chain employs TRBV2 and TRBJ1-1; 8 bases line up with TRBD1. This CDR3 has 17 amino acids. Germline V gene data show CDR1 as SNHLY and CDR2 as FYNNEI. The V segment lost 4 bases and the J segment 3 bases; nucleotides outside the gene matches: 13. DNA for the CDR3: TGTGCCAGCAGTGTTTGGGCCGCGGACAGGGATCACACTGAAGCTTTCTTT. This gives the protein CASSVWAADRDHTEAFF.

The chain links TRBV28 to TRBJ1-1; D is perhaps TRBD1 (6 bases). Germline lookup yields CDR1 MDHEN and CDR2 SYDVKM. V gave up 6 bases and J gave up 2 bases, with 10 bases separating them. The CDR3 extends over 13 amino acids. CDR3 region: CASRPGANTEAFF. As DNA, the CDR3 is TGTGCCAGCAGGCCAGGGGCAAACACTGAAGCTTTCTTT.

The CDR3 region has the DNA TGCGCCAGCAGTGAGATCGCTAGCGGACAAGAGACCCAGTACTTC. Encoded protein: CASSEIASGQETQYF. The gene calls are TRBV10-2 and TRBJ2-5; 7 nucleotides agree with TRBD2. The CDR3 spans 15 residues. Germline V gene lookup returns CDR1 WSHSY and CDR2 SAAADI. With V trimmed by 2 bases and J by 2 bases, 5 bases remained unmatched.

To note about this clone: This sample includes further DNA sequences coding for the same CDR3. The chain is built from TRBV3-1 (or the pseudogene TRBV3-2) and TRBJ2-1, with TRBD1 identical over 7 bases. Germline V gene data show CDR1 as LGHDT and CDR2 as YNNKEL (reference sequence). V trimming: 1 base; J trimming: 2 bases; junction bases outside the gene matches: 2. CDR3 size: 15 residues. The CDR3 region is CASSQAGGPYNEQFF. The CDR3 bases are TGTGCCAGCAGCCAAGCAGGGGGTCCCTACAATGAGCAGTTCTTC.

The CDR3: CASSRNRVRGTEAFF. CDR3 DNA sequence: TGTGCCAGCAGCCGAAACAGGGTTCGGGGCACTGAAGCTTTCTTT. This rearrangement joins TRBV28 to TRBJ1-1, with a weak D call TRBD1 (6 bases). V gave up 6 bases and J gave up 4 bases, with 18 bases separating them. Germline V gene data show CDR1 as MDHEN and CDR2 as SYDVKM. The CDR3 extends over 15 amino acids.

The V call is TRBV10-1, the J call TRBJ1-1; 7 bases map to TRBD1. In germline, CDR1 is WNHNN, CDR2 SYGVQD (reference sequence). CDR3 length equals 13 residues. Trimming at V came to 7 bases and at J to 1 base, leaving 3 bases not matched to a gene. CDR3 region: CASTQGRNTEAFF. Here the CDR3 DNA reads TGCGCCAGCACACAGGGGCGGAACACTGAAGCTTTCTTT.

The V and J genes are TRBV7-2 and TRBJ2-3; possible D gene TRBD2, 7 bases. Germline CDR1 and CDR2: SGHTA and FQGNSA. V dropped 5 bases and J dropped 4 bases, with 10 bases sitting between them. CDR3 size: 13 residues. This CDR3 reads CASSLGGPDTQYF. The DNA of the CDR3 is TGTGCCAGCAGCCTGGGGGGGCCAGATACGCAGTATTTT.

The gene calls are TRBV2 and TRBJ2-5, with no clear D. This CDR3 region has 12 residues. Trimming took off 6 bases at V and 2 bases at J, with 7 bases between the two ends. Germline V gene data show CDR1 as SNHLY and CDR2 as FYNNEI. The CDR3 is CASRWAQETQYF. CDR3 DNA: TGTGCCAGCAGGTGGGCGCAAGAGACCCAGTACTTC.

This chain connects TRBV6-5 to TRBJ1-1; TRBD1 matches at 7 bases. Trimming removed 6 bases from V and 3 bases from J; junction bases left unmatched: 7. The CDR3 sequence is 14 residues long. The germline V gene has CDR1 MNHEY and CDR2 SVGAGI. The CDR3 is CASRPLTGYTEAFF. The CDR3 nucleotides are TGTGCCAGCAGGCCACTGACAGGGTACACTGAAGCTTTCTTT.

This clone was counted a single time. At the DNA level, this CDR3 is encoded by other sequences in the same sample as well. V and J are TRBV7-2 and TRBJ2-7; no clear D gene. The germline CDR1 and CDR2 sequences are SGHTA and FQGNSA. Trimming shortened V by 1 base and J by 0 bases, and 7 bases separated the two germline ends. The CDR3 length is 14 residues. CDR3 DNA: TGTGCCAGCAGCTTAGGTTTAGCCTCCTACGAGCAGTACTTC. It encodes CASSLGLASYEQYF.

V gene TRBV27 combines with J gene TRBJ2-1, with TRBD2 matching 12 bases. This CDR3 contains 23 residues. Germline V gene sequence: CDR1 MNHEY, CDR2 SMNVEV (reference sequence). Losses at the gene ends were 3 bases for V and 0 bases for J; bases not matched to a gene: 21. CDR3: CASSFCPGKKLAGGRGSYNEQFF. The CDR3, as DNA: TGTGCCAGCAGTTTTTGCCCCGGAAAAAAACTAGCGGGGGGCCGGGGCTCCTACAATGAGCAGTTCTTC.